The following is a T cell receptor (beta chain) sequence with its context. The antigen remains undetermined. Trimming cost V 5 bases and J 4 bases, with 13 bases left between them. CDR1 and CDR2 from the germline V gene are SGHVS and FQNEAQ. The CDR3 covers 14 residues. TCR alpha and TCR beta cDNA libraries carrying sample barcodes and UMIs came from 5'RACE with constant-segment primers. Each CDR3 protein gets one entry after TCRdb re-called the 5' RACE reads with MiXCR. The profile shows 280,000 or so distinct CDR3 sequences, roughly 18% of them singletons. This sample is drawn from a study of T-cell memory formation after mild COVID-19. Study-wide results and limits: Some clones that responded were present in memory (sampled pre-infection), which suggests cross-reactive memory joined. Contracting clones localized mainly to CM and EM when CD4+ and mainly to EMRA when CD8+.

Sequencing was performed on PBMCs or a T cell subset sorted from them (not recorded which). This sequence was found in a man younger than 35 who had mild COVID-19 (a few samples of this study predate the infection). Cell type and time point are not known. The chain carries TRBV7-8 and TRBJ2-3, with D tentatively TRBD1 (5 bases). The CDR3 sequence: CASSPYQGADTQYF. The CDR3 nucleotides are TGTGCCAGCAGCCCTTACCAAGGGGCAGATACGCAGTATTTT. The full variable domain, in which reference TRBV7-8 and TRBJ2-3 provide the parts outside the CDR3, is GAGVSQSPRYKVAKRGQDVALRCDPISGHVSLFWYQQALGQGPEFLTYFQNEAQLDKSGLPSDRFFAERPEGSVSTLKIQRTQQEDSAVYLCASSPYQGADTQYFGPGTRLTVL.